These 9 T cell receptor beta chains originate from one sample sequenced in a study of multiple sclerosis patients with progressive multifocal leukoencephalopathy. Sequencing was performed with immunoSEQ multiplex PCR; in TCRdb, only in-frame clones are kept and a portion is missing. The sample comprises fewer than 35,000 clones, around 92% of which are singletons, and less than 2% rests with the top ten. Time point: before natalizumab initiation. The sequenced sample was PBMCs. Source of these receptors: a man between 25 and 39 years old with multiple sclerosis.

DNA of the CDR3: TGCGCCAGCAGCTTGACGGGAGGGCCCTACAATGAGCAGTTCTTC. Its protein is CASSLTGGPYNEQFF. This chain links TRBV4-3 with TRBJ2-1, with 8 bases identical to TRBD2. Germline CDR1 reads LGHNA; CDR2 reads YSLEER. V gave up 5 bases and J gave up 2 bases; unmatched junction bases: 5. The CDR3 covers 15 residues.

V is TRBV2 and J is TRBJ1-5; tentative D call: TRBD1 (5 bases). The length of the CDR3 is 13 residues. Germline V gene lookup returns CDR1 SNHLY and CDR2 FYNNEI. V shed 6 bases and J shed 1 base, with 7 bases lying between them. CDR3 in amino acids: CASSRESNQPQHF. DNA of the CDR3: TGTGCCAGCAGCAGGGAAAGCAATCAGCCCCAGCATTTT.

This chain uses TRBV4-3 with TRBJ2-3; D is undetermined. The CDR3 length is 16 residues. V was trimmed by 0 bases and J by 10 bases, leaving 20 bases between them. CDR1 is LGHNA, CDR2 YSLEER, per germline. CDR3 coding DNA: TGCGCCAGCAGCCAAGAAGGGCAGCTATTGAGCCGGGCGCAGTATTTT. Its protein product is CASSQEGQLLSRAQYF.

This chain connects TRBV6-1 to TRBJ1-1, with D tentatively TRBD1 (5 bases). CDR1 MNHNS and CDR2 SASEGT come from the germline V gene. The CDR3 has 13 residues. The V end was cut by 1 base, the J end by 3 bases, with 6 bases between. CDR3 nucleotide sequence: TGTGCCAGCAGTGAAGTAGGGGACACTGAAGCTTTCTTT. Amino acid sequence: CASSEVGDTEAFF.

The V gene is TRBV30, the J gene TRBJ2-4; tentatively, D is TRBD1 (5 bases). V shed 1 base and J shed 13 bases, with 14 bases lying between them. Germline lookup yields CDR1 GTSNPN and CDR2 SVGIG (reference sequence). The CDR3 spans 12 residues. The CDR3 DNA reads as TGTGCCTGGAGTGCTAAGGGGTACCCGCAGTACTTC. Protein product: CAWSAKGYPQYF.

CDR3 DNA: TGTGCCACCAGCAGGGCAACCGGGACTATAGACAATGAGCAGTTCTTC. It specifies CATSRATGTIDNEQFF. The genes are TRBV15 and TRBJ2-1, with TRBD2 identical over 7 bases. Germline V CDR1 and CDR2: LNHNV, YYDKDF (reference sequence). The CDR3 sequence is 16 residues long. With V trimmed by 3 bases and J by 5 bases, 10 bases remained unmatched.

The chain recombines TRBV11-2 with TRBJ1-2, with D possibly being TRBD1 (6 bases). The V end lost 0 bases, the J end lost 8 bases, and 16 bases lay between the germline ends. The CDR3 is 15 amino acids. Germline CDR1 and CDR2: SGHAT and FQNNGV. This CDR3 is CASSLDLGRGGGYTF. The CDR3 DNA reads as TGTGCCAGCAGCTTAGATTTGGGCAGGGGAGGCGGCTACACCTTC. Drawing the rest from reference TRBV11-2 and TRBJ1-2, the complete variable domain is EAGVAQSPRYKIIEKRQSVAFWCNPISGHATLYWYQQILGQGPKLLIQFQNNGVVDDSQLPKDRFSAERLKGVDSTLKIQPAKLEDSAVYLCASSLDLGRGGGYTFGSGTRLTVV.

The chain is built from TRBV6-5 and TRBJ1-5; possible D gene TRBD1, 5 bases. The CDR3 consists of 13 residues. Trimming pared 4 bases from V and 5 bases from J, leaving 9 bases between. Germline loops: CDR1 MNHEY, CDR2 SVGAGI. The CDR3 nucleotides read TGTGCCAGCAGTTCCGGGGGATATCAGCCCCAGCATTTT. Residues: CASSSGGYQPQHF.

The chain couples TRBV6-6 to TRBJ2-5; tentatively, D is TRBD1 or TRBD2 (5 bases each). This CDR3 spans 15 amino acids. The V gene's germline CDR1 is MNHNY and CDR2 SVGAGI (reference sequence). Trimming pared 5 bases from V and 4 bases from J, leaving 17 bases between. CDR3 amino acids: CASSQGLEGRETQYF. The CDR3 bases are TGTGCCAGCAGTCAGGGCCTAGAAGGGAGAGAGACCCAGTACTTC.